Presented here are 11 T cell receptor beta chains from one specimen sequenced in a study of T cell responses to AZD1222 COVID-19 vaccine. This table comes from immunoSEQ multiplex PCR, and its TCRdb copy is limited to in-frame clones, with some not included. Here the sample spans 150,000 or so clones, just over 90% being singletons. Sequenced here: peripheral blood, sampled 28 days after the second AZD1222 dose. These receptors were collected from an adult who received the AZD1222 COVID-19 vaccine.

CDR3 sequence (DNA): TGTGCCAGCAGCTTAGATCAGGGGCTGACCTACAATGAGCAGTTCTTC. The encoded protein is CASSLDQGLTYNEQFF. The chain employs TRBV7-8 and TRBJ2-1, with D possibly being TRBD1 (6 bases). Germline CDR1 is SGHVS and CDR2 is FQNEAQ. The CDR3 runs to 16 residues. Trimming pared 1 base from V and 2 bases from J, leaving 12 bases between.

The V and J genes are TRBV7-2 and TRBJ1-2; 8 positions agree with TRBD1. The V segment lost 5 bases and the J segment 5 bases; nucleotides outside the gene matches: 13. Germline CDR1 reads SGHTA; CDR2 reads FQGNSA. This CDR3 is built from 16 residues. The CDR3 coding sequence is TGTGCCAGCAGCCCCCGGACAGGGACCATCAGTTATGGCTACACCTTC. Translating gives CASSPRTGTISYGYTF.

This chain joins TRBV9 and TRBJ2-7, with D possibly matching TRBD2 (6 bases). This CDR3 region has 14 residues. V was shortened by 0 bases and J by 6 bases, with 13 bases between the two germline ends. Per germline, CDR1 SGDLS and CDR2 YYNGEE. The CDR3 here is CASSVEAGLGEQYF. CDR3 DNA sequence: TGTGCCAGCAGCGTAGAGGCGGGATTGGGCGAGCAGTACTTC.

The chain combines TRBV10-3 with TRBJ1-2; D is unclear. This CDR3 spans 17 amino acids. With 3 bases removed from V and 4 bases from J, the gap between germline ends came to 21 bases. CDR1 and CDR2 (germline): ENHRY, SYGVKD. This CDR3 reads CAISDKGEGIFPYGYTF. The CDR3 region has the DNA TGTGCCATCAGTGACAAAGGAGAGGGAATCTTCCCCTATGGCTACACCTTC.

This clone was found once. The rearrangement joins TRBV6-6 to TRBJ2-5; D ambiguous. V lost 7 bases and J lost 5, with 14 bases in between. From germline, CDR1 is MNHNY and CDR2 SVGAGI (reference sequence). CDR3 length: 13 amino acids. CDR3 amino acids: CASTHPDGETQYF. The CDR3 DNA sequence: TGTGCCAGCACCCACCCCGACGGGGAGACCCAGTACTTC.

This chain joins TRBV29-1 and TRBJ2-5; 8 bases are a match to TRBD1. The CDR3 runs 14 residues. The germline V gene encodes CDR1 SQVTM and CDR2 ANQGSEA. Trimming cost V 7 bases and J 5 bases; bases outside gene matches: 12. The CDR3 here is CSAKDREGLETQYF. DNA of the CDR3: TGCAGCGCTAAGGACAGGGAAGGACTGGAGACCCAGTACTTC.

The V call is TRBV5-5, the J call TRBJ2-3, with 10 bases matching TRBD2. The CDR3 is made up of 16 amino acids. Germline V gene lookup returns CDR1 SGHKS and CDR2 YYEKEE (reference sequence). The junction had 10 bases not matched to a gene; V was cut back by 3 bases and J by 6 bases. Written as DNA, the CDR3 is TGTGCCAGCAGCTCACTAGCGGGGCGTAGTAAGGATACGCAGTATTTT. This encodes CASSSLAGRSKDTQYF.

The V and J genes are TRBV5-1 and TRBJ2-4, with D perhaps matching TRBD2 (6 bases). The CDR3 extends over 16 amino acids. Trimming took 0 bases from V and 0 from J, leaving 10 bases between them. Germline V gene sequence: CDR1 SGHRS, CDR2 YFSETQ. Here the CDR3 DNA reads TGCGCCAGCAGCTTGGACGGGGGACTAGCCAAAAACATTCAGTACTTC. The encoded protein is CASSLDGGLAKNIQYF.

The rearrangement joins TRBV18 to TRBJ1-2; 10 bases are shared with TRBD1. CDR3 length equals 13 residues. V trimming: 0 bases; J trimming: 11 bases; junction bases outside the gene matches: 3. The germline V gene has CDR1 KGHSH and CDR2 LQKENI. The CDR3 bases are TGTGCCAGCTCACCACCGGGACAGGGGAGGTACACCTTC. The encoded protein is CASSPPGQGRYTF.

This chain links TRBV6-5 with TRBJ2-7; 9 nucleotides match TRBD1. Germline V gives CDR1 MNHEY, CDR2 SVGAGI. The CDR3 is made up of 13 amino acids. V trimming: 6 bases; J trimming: 5 bases; junction bases outside the gene matches: 5. CDR3 nucleotide sequence: TGTGCCAGCAGCCCGGGACAGGGAGACGAGCAGTACTTC. This gives the protein CASSPGQGDEQYF.

The chain has TRBV18 and TRBJ1-2, with 7 nucleotides matching TRBD1. Losses at the gene ends were 6 bases for V and 6 bases for J; bases not matched to a gene: 7. Germline loops: CDR1 KGHSH, CDR2 LQKENI. The CDR3 is 13 amino acids. The CDR3 bases are TGTGCCAGCTCGGCCACAGGGGTGGATGGCTACACCTTC. Its protein product is CASSATGVDGYTF.